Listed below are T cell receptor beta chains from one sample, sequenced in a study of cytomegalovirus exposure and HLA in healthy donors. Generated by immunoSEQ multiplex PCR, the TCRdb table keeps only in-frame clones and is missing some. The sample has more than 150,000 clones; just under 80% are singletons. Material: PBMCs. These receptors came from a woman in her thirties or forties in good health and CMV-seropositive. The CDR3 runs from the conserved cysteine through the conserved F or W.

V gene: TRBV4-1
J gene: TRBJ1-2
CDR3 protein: CASSQPGQGNYGYTF

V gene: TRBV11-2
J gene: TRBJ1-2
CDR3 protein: CASSLASTGVNYGYTF

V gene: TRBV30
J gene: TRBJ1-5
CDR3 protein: CAWSHSGGGGPQHF

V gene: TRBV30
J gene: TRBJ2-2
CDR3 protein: CAWNPTGQGGTGELFF

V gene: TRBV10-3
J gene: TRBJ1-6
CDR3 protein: CAISVGLGQDNSPLHF

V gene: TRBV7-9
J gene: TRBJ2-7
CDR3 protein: CSSSSGAGGSSYEQYF

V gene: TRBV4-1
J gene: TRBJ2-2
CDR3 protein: CASSQDQRTGELFF

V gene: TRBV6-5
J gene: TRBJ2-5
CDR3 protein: CASRRDTAQETQYF

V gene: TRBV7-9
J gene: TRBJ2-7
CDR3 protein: CASSLSVSGGPRSEQYF

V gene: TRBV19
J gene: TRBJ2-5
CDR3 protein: CATRSGGVETQYF

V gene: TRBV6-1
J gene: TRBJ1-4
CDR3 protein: CASSETGAGNEKLFF

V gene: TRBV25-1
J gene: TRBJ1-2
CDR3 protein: CASSDSVANYGYTF

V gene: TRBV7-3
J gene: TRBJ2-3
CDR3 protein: CASSPGLAGAEDTQYF

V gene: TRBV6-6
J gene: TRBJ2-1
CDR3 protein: CASSRTEAGNEQFF

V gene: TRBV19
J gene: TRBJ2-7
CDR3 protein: CASKLDRGTYEQYF

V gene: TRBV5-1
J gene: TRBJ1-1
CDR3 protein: CASGGRGKNTEAFF

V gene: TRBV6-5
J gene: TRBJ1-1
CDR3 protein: CASSRRQEQTEAFF

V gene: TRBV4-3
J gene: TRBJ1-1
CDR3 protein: CASSRDRGGLNTEAFF

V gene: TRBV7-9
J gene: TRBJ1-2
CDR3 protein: CSSSPDRTANYGYTF

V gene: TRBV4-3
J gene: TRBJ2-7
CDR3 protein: CASSQPGQGIYEQYF

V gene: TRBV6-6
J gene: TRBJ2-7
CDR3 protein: CASSTNKYEQYF

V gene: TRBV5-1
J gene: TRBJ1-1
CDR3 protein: CASRAGGPNTEAFF

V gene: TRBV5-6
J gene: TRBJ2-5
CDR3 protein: CASSLKTSGGRHQETQYF

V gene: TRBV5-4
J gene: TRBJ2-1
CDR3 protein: CASSPGGRFREQFF

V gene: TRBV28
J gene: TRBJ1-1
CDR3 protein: CASRDGGLNTEAFF

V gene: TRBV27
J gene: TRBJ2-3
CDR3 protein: CASSWGGTDTQYF

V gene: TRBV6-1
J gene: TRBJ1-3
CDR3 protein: CASSEATRVSGNTIYF

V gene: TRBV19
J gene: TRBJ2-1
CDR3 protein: CASSPRDRNEQFF

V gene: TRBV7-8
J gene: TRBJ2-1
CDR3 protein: CASSQTGEQFF

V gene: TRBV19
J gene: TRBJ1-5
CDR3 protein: CASTAVQAGPNQPQHF

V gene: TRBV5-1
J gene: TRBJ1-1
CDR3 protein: CASSLTANTEAFF

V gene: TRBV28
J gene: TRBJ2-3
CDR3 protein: CASMPEADTQYF

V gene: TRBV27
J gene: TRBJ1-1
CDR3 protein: CASSGQRRAFF

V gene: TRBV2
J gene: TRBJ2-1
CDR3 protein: CASKVGGTYNEQFF

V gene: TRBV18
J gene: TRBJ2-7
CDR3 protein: CASSRGDEQYF

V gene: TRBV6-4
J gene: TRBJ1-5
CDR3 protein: CASSVRGDQPQHF

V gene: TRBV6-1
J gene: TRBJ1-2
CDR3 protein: CASSEEGQYPGAGYTF

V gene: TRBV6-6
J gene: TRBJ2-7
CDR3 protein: CASTRGYTQYF

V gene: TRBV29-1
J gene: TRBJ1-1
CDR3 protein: CSVNRGLNTEAFF

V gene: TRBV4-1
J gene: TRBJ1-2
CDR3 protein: CASSQGRTGDNYGYTF

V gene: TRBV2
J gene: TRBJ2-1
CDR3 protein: CASSDLVGRGGREQFF

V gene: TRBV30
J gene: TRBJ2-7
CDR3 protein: CAWRGGNYEQYF

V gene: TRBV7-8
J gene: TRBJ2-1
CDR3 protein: CASSASAAGALHHSNEQFF

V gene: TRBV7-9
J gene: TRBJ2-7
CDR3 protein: CASSLGTTGVEQYF

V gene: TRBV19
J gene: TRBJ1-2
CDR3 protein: CASSVLTESYGYTF